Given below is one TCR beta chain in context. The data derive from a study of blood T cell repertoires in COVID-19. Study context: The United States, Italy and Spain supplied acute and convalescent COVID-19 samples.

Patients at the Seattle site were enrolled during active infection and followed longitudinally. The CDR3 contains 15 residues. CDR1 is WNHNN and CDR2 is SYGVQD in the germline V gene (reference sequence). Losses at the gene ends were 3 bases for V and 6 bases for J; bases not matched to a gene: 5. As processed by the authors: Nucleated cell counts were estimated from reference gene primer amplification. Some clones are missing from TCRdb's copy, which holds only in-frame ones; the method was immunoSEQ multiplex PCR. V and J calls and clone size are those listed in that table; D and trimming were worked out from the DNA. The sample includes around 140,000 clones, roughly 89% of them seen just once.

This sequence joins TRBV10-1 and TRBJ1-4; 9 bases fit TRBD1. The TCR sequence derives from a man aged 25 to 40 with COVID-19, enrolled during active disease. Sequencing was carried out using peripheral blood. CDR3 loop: CASSDPGQGYEKLFF. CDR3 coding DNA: TGCGCCAGCAGTGATCCGGGACAGGGCTATGAAAAACTGTTTTTT.